Listed below are T cell receptor beta chains from one sample, sequenced in a study of blood T cell repertoires in COVID-19. Method: immunoSEQ multiplex PCR; TCRdb's copy keeps in-frame clones and lacks some. The data contain some 96,000 clones, about 86% of them singletons. The material sequenced was peripheral blood. The receptors come from a man older than 75 with acute or convalescent COVID-19. Each CDR3 is given with its conserved first and last residue. A D gene is named only where the DNA matches it firmly. The size field is filled for only some rows; it gives once, few, many or a size class.

15	.	TRBV18	.	TRBJ2-7	CASSPTSLPRREQYF	TGTGCCAGCTCACCGACTAGTCTGCCCCGGCGCGAGCAGTACTTC
16	.	TRBV6-5	TRBD1	TRBJ2-5	CASSYSDRGAHGAQYF	TGTGCCAGCAGTTACTCCGACAGGGGGGCCCACGGGGCCCAGTACTTC
15	.	TRBV28	TRBD1	TRBJ2-5	CASRPTQGAGETQYF	TGTGCCAGCAGACCTACACAGGGGGCTGGGGAGACCCAGTACTTC
17	.	TRBV18	TRBD1	TRBJ1-3	CASSPLRQGAMGNTIYF	TGTGCCAGCTCACCACTCCGACAGGGGGCGATGGGAAACACCATATATTTT
13	once	TRBV6-2/TRBV6-3	.	TRBJ2-3	CASSWGPVDTQYF	TGTGCCAGCAGTTGGGGGCCCGTGGATACGCAGTATTTT
15	.	TRBV2	.	TRBJ1-4	CASRNRAGTNEKLFF	TGTGCCAGCAGGAACCGGGCGGGGACTAATGAAAAACTGTTTTTT
15	.	TRBV5-1	.	TRBJ2-3	CASSPGRDLTDTQYF	TGCGCCAGCAGCCCCGGGCGGGACCTTACAGATACGCAGTATTTT
12	.	TRBV29-1	.	TRBJ1-3	CSATEVGNTIYF	TGCAGCGCAACTGAAGTTGGAAACACCATATATTTT
15	.	TRBV3-1/TRBV3-2	TRBD2	TRBJ2-7	CASSQASGSGLEQYF	TGTGCCAGCAGCCAGGCTAGCGGGAGTGGTCTCGAGCAGTACTTC
15	.	TRBV6-2/TRBV6-3	TRBD2	TRBJ2-7	CASSYTPGLGSEQYF	TGTGCCAGCAGTTACACTCCGGGACTAGGTTCCGAGCAGTACTTC
14	.	TRBV7-2	.	TRBJ1-5	CASSAGGGNQPQHF	TGTGCCAGCTCCGCGGGGGGAGGCAATCAGCCCCAGCATTTT
15	.	TRBV6-5	TRBD2	TRBJ2-7	CASTWGTSDLWGQYF	TGTGCCAGCACCTGGGGGACTAGCGACCTATGGGGGCAGTACTTC
17	once	TRBV7-2	TRBD2	TRBJ2-7	CASSLAGTSGISYEQYF	TGTGCCAGCAGCTTAGCAGGGACTAGCGGGATATCGTACGAGCAGTACTTC
14	.	TRBV2	.	TRBJ1-1	CASSEALRGTEAFF	TGTGCCAGCAGTGAAGCTCTCCGGGGCACTGAAGCTTTCTTT
15	.	TRBV6-1	.	TRBJ2-6	CASSEAGAGANVLTF	TGTGCCAGCAGTGAGGCAGGGGCTGGGGCCAACGTCCTGACTTTC
16	.	TRBV6-1	TRBD2	TRBJ2-3	CASSETLAGGTDTQYF	TGTGCCAGCAGTGAGACCTTAGCGGGAGGCACAGATACGCAGTATTTT
14	.	TRBV29-1	.	TRBJ2-5	CSVETVSVGETQYF	TGCAGCGTTGAGACAGTATCTGTCGGCGAGACCCAGTACTTC
15	.	TRBV5-1	TRBD2	TRBJ2-1	CASSLDSGRDNEQFF	TGCGCCAGCAGCTTGGATAGCGGGAGAGACAATGAGCAGTTCTTC
18	.	TRBV28	TRBD1	TRBJ2-3	CASSSSGQGAGGADTQYF	TGTGCCAGCAGTTCCTCCGGACAGGGGGCAGGGGGCGCAGATACGCAGTATTTT
14	once	TRBV5-5	.	TRBJ2-1	CASSLEARNNEQFF	TGTGCCAGCAGCTTGGAAGCGCGGAACAATGAGCAGTTCTTC
13	.	TRBV7-2	.	TRBJ2-7	CASSLTRQYEQYF	TGTGCCAGCAGCTTAACTCGACAATACGAGCAGTACTTC
15	.	TRBV6-6	.	TRBJ2-7	CASSPGFGGSYEQYF	TGTGCCAGCAGCCCAGGGTTCGGGGGCTCCTACGAGCAGTACTTC
11	.	TRBV20-1	.	TRBJ1-1	CSATVNTEAFF	TGCAGTGCTACAGTGAACACTGAAGCTTTCTTT
15	.	TRBV19	TRBD1	TRBJ2-2	CASREIGGAFGELFF	TGTGCCAGTAGAGAGATAGGGGGCGCATTCGGGGAGCTGTTTTTT
16	.	TRBV7-2	.	TRBJ2-3	CASSLNSGRRPDTQYF	TGTGCCAGCAGCTTGAATTCGGGGAGGAGGCCAGATACGCAGTATTTT
15	.	TRBV6-5	TRBD2	TRBJ2-1	CASSLRGSSYNEQFF	TGTGCCAGCAGTCTGCGGGGGAGCTCCTACAATGAGCAGTTCTTC
14	.	TRBV6-5	.	TRBJ1-1	CASSATGGNTEAFF	TGTGCCAGCAGCGCAACGGGGGGGAACACTGAAGCTTTCTTT
14	.	TRBV7-9	TRBD1	TRBJ2-7	CASSVGQGAYEQYF	TGTGCCAGCAGCGTAGGACAGGGGGCTTACGAGCAGTACTTC
10	.	TRBV20-1	.	TRBJ2-1	CSGSYNEQFF	TGCAGCGGTTCCTACAATGAGCAGTTCTTC
17	once	TRBV6-2/TRBV6-3	TRBD1	TRBJ1-3	CASSPPGQDRSGNTIYF	TGTGCCAGCAGTCCACCGGGACAGGACCGCTCTGGAAACACCATATATTTT
14	.	TRBV7-9	.	TRBJ1-1	CASSADYKATEAFF	TGTGCCAGCAGCGCGGACTACAAAGCCACTGAAGCTTTCTTT
14	.	TRBV28	.	TRBJ1-4	CASSFSLAGTRLFF	TGTGCCAGCAGTTTCTCATTAGCGGGGACAAGACTGTTTTTT
15	.	TRBV5-5	.	TRBJ2-7	CASSLLGRGTLEQYF	TGTGCCAGCAGCTTGTTAGGTAGGGGGACCCTTGAGCAGTACTTC
14	.	TRBV27	TRBD1	TRBJ1-2	CASKTGTANYGYTF	TGTGCCAGCAAAACCGGGACAGCTAACTATGGCTACACCTTC
18	.	TRBV11-3	.	TRBJ1-3	CASSLLTGSLLSGNTIYF	TGTGCCAGCAGCCTTTTAACAGGGTCCCTCCTCTCTGGAAACACCATATATTTT
14	.	TRBV7-3	.	TRBJ2-5	CASSLTGARETQYF	TGTGCCAGCAGCTTAACGGGGGCGCGGGAGACCCAGTACTTC
14	.	TRBV7-2	.	TRBJ2-1	CASSLRDLGNEQFF	TGTGCCAGCAGCTTACGGGACTTAGGCAATGAGCAGTTCTTC
17	.	TRBV7-3	TRBD1	TRBJ2-7	CASRSRTGDRRAYEQYF	TGTGCCAGCAGGAGTCGGACAGGGGACCGGAGGGCCTACGAGCAGTACTTC
13	once	TRBV24-1	TRBD1	TRBJ2-7	CATSADRSYEQYF	TGTGCCACCAGTGCGGACAGGTCCTACGAGCAGTACTTC